The rows below give T cell receptor beta chains drawn from one sample of a study of cytomegalovirus exposure and HLA in healthy donors. The table came from immunoSEQ multiplex PCR; TCRdb's copy has only in-frame clones and leaves some out. The sample comprises 150,000 to 200,000 clones, around 80% of which are singletons, and roughly 4.5% rests with the top ten. The sequenced sample consisted of PBMCs. The receptors here all came from a woman aged 50 to 60 in good health and CMV-seropositive. Each CDR3 is given with its conserved first and last residue. D genes are given only for firm matches. Part of the rows lack a size; the others show once, few, many or a class for expanded clones.

clone size: NA; D gene: NA; J gene: TRBJ1-2; V gene: TRBV10-3; CDR3 DNA: TGTGCCATGGACGGTTTAGGGGATAACACTGTTCATGGCTACACCTTC; CDR3 protein: CAMDGLGDNTVHGYTF
clone size: NA; D gene: NA; J gene: TRBJ2-7; V gene: TRBV19; CDR3 DNA: TGTGCCAGAGGTTCAATAGTGGGGCGCGAAAATACGAACGAGCAGTACTTC; CDR3 protein: CARGSIVGRENTNEQYF
clone size: once; D gene: NA; J gene: TRBJ1-2; V gene: TRBV19; CDR3 DNA: TGTGCCAGTAGTAATCAGGGGACACAAACGCTAAACTACTATGGCTACACCTTC; CDR3 protein: CASSNQGTQTLNYYGYTF
clone size: NA; D gene: NA; J gene: TRBJ2-4; V gene: TRBV7-6; CDR3 DNA: TGTGCCAGCAGCTTAGCTGGGGGGGCAAGCAAAAACATTCAGTACTTC; CDR3 protein: CASSLAGGASKNIQYF
clone size: NA; D gene: TRBD2; J gene: TRBJ2-5; V gene: TRBV7-2; CDR3 DNA: TGTGCCAGCAGCTCCGGGGGGGCCAGTTGGGAGACCCAGTACTTC; CDR3 protein: CASSSGGASWETQYF
clone size: NA; D gene: NA; J gene: TRBJ1-3; V gene: TRBV9; CDR3 DNA: TGTGCCAGCAGCGCCGATGGGCTTGCCTACTCTGGAAACACCATATATTTT; CDR3 protein: CASSADGLAYSGNTIYF
clone size: NA; D gene: NA; J gene: TRBJ2-1; V gene: TRBV12-1; CDR3 DNA: TGTGCCAGCAGCTTCATTCAGGGACTTATCTCCTACAATGAGCAGTTCTTC; CDR3 protein: CASSFIQGLISYNEQFF
clone size: NA; D gene: TRBD2; J gene: TRBJ2-5; V gene: TRBV11-2; CDR3 DNA: TGTGCCAGCAGCTTCCCGGGACTAGCGGGGGAGACCCAGTACTTC; CDR3 protein: CASSFPGLAGETQYF
clone size: NA; D gene: TRBD2; J gene: TRBJ2-1; V gene: TRBV5-1; CDR3 DNA: TGCGCCAGCAGTGCGGGGGGGGGTAACAATGAGCAGTTCTTC; CDR3 protein: CASSAGGGNNEQFF
clone size: NA; D gene: TRBD1; J gene: TRBJ2-5; V gene: TRBV5-4; CDR3 DNA: TGTGCCAGCAGCTTGCGGCAGGGGGAAGAGACCCAGTACTTC; CDR3 protein: CASSLRQGEETQYF
clone size: NA; D gene: NA; J gene: TRBJ2-1; V gene: TRBV7-3; CDR3 DNA: TGTGCCAGCAGCTTAGGGAGCGTCGGGAACAATGAGCAGTTCTTC; CDR3 protein: CASSLGSVGNNEQFF
clone size: NA; D gene: NA; J gene: TRBJ1-5; V gene: TRBV7-8; CDR3 DNA: TGTGCCAGCAGCCAAACGGGGAATAGCAATCAGCCCCAGCATTTT; CDR3 protein: CASSQTGNSNQPQHF
clone size: once; D gene: TRBD2; J gene: TRBJ2-3; V gene: TRBV7-2; CDR3 DNA: TGTGCCAGCAGCTTACTTCGGGGGGATAGGGATACGCAGTATTTT; CDR3 protein: CASSLLRGDRDTQYF
clone size: NA; D gene: TRBD2; J gene: TRBJ2-7; V gene: TRBV27; CDR3 DNA: TGTGCCAGCGGGCTAGCGGGAGGAGGATACGAGCAGTACTTC; CDR3 protein: CASGLAGGGYEQYF
clone size: NA; D gene: TRBD2; J gene: TRBJ2-1; V gene: TRBV9; CDR3 DNA: TGTGCCAGCAGCCTTTTCGGACTAGCGGGAAACAATGAGCAGTTCTTC; CDR3 protein: CASSLFGLAGNNEQFF
clone size: NA; D gene: NA; J gene: TRBJ1-5; V gene: TRBV7-8; CDR3 DNA: TGTGCCAGCAGCCCCTCCGAAGCCCCCCAGCATTTT; CDR3 protein: CASSPSEAPQHF
clone size: NA; D gene: TRBD2; J gene: TRBJ2-3; V gene: TRBV5-8; CDR3 DNA: TGTGCCAGCAGCTCAGCGCGTATAAGCGGGAGATGGGATACGCAGTATTTT; CDR3 protein: CASSSARISGRWDTQYF
clone size: NA; D gene: TRBD2; J gene: TRBJ2-7; V gene: TRBV6-5; CDR3 DNA: TGTGCCAGCAGTCCGGCGGGGGACCTCTACGACGAGCAGTACTTC; CDR3 protein: CASSPAGDLYDEQYF
clone size: few; D gene: TRBD2; J gene: TRBJ2-3; V gene: TRBV5-1; CDR3 DNA: TGCGCCAGCAGCTTGGCCGGGACTAGACGCACAGATACGCAGTATTTT; CDR3 protein: CASSLAGTRRTDTQYF
clone size: NA; D gene: TRBD2; J gene: TRBJ2-1; V gene: TRBV5-4; CDR3 DNA: TGTGCCAGCAGCCCGCAGGGACTAGAGGCTAATGAGCAGTTCTTC; CDR3 protein: CASSPQGLEANEQFF
clone size: once; D gene: TRBD2; J gene: TRBJ2-7; V gene: TRBV4-2; CDR3 DNA: TGTGCCAGCAGCCAAGGCGCGACTAGCGGGCGAACCTACGAGCAGTACTTC; CDR3 protein: CASSQGATSGRTYEQYF
clone size: NA; D gene: TRBD1; J gene: TRBJ2-1; V gene: TRBV7-9; CDR3 DNA: TGTTCCAGCAGTCTCGGACAGGGTGTAGGGTCCTACAATGAGCAGTTCTTC; CDR3 protein: CSSSLGQGVGSYNEQFF
clone size: NA; D gene: TRBD1; J gene: TRBJ1-1; V gene: TRBV7-3; CDR3 DNA: TGTGCCAGCAGCTCGGGGACAGGGAGGAACACTGAAGCTTTCTTT; CDR3 protein: CASSSGTGRNTEAFF